The 22 T cell receptor beta chains given below trace back to one sample, sequenced in a study of blood T cell repertoires in COVID-19. Some clones are missing from TCRdb's copy, which holds only in-frame ones; the method was immunoSEQ multiplex PCR. The sample shows under 250,000 clones, 80% to 90% of them seen only once. Sequencing used peripheral blood. The receptors shown here come from a man in his fifties with COVID-19, enrolled during active disease.

This chain uses TRBV7-9 with TRBJ2-2; 7 bases fit TRBD1. Trimming took 5 bases from V and 6 from J; bases not matched to a gene: 9. The CDR3 is 15 amino acids. Germline V gives CDR1 SEHNR, CDR2 FQNEAQ (reference sequence). The CDR3 sequence: CASSPGTAQAGELFF. CDR3 bases: TGTGCCAGCAGCCCCGGGACAGCTCAGGCCGGGGAGCTGTTTTTT. The whole variable domain, filled in from reference TRBV7-9 and TRBJ2-2, reads DTGVSQNPRHKITKRGQNVTFRCDPISEHNRLYWYRQTLGQGPEFLTYFQNEAQLEKSRLLSDRFSAERPKGSFSTLEIQRTEQGDSAMYLCASSPGTAQAGELFFGEGSRLTVL.

This clone was counted between two and nine times. J is TRBJ1-4 and V is TRBV5-8, with a weak D call TRBD1 (6 bases). The germline V gene has CDR1 SGHTS and CDR2 YDEGEE. This CDR3 has 16 amino acids. Trimming took off 4 bases at V and 7 bases at J, with 20 bases between the two ends. The CDR3: CASSPEGSGGTEKLFF. CDR3 DNA sequence: TGTGCCAGCAGCCCGGAAGGTTCGGGGGGCACTGAAAAACTGTTTTTT.

The chain combines TRBV5-6 with TRBJ2-7; 9 nucleotides align to TRBD2. Per the germline V gene, CDR1 is SGHDT and CDR2 is YYEEEE. CDR3 length: 16 amino acids. V lost 3 bases to trimming and J lost 2 bases; unmatched junction nucleotides: 9. The CDR3 is CASSWFLAGEAYEQYF. Here the CDR3 DNA reads TGTGCCAGCAGCTGGTTTTTAGCGGGAGAAGCCTACGAGCAGTACTTC. The whole variable domain, remainder taken from reference TRBV5-6 and TRBJ2-7, is DAGVTQSPTHLIKTRGQQVTLRCSPKSGHDTVSWYQQALGQGPQFIFQYYEEEERQRGNFPDRFSGHQFPNYSSELNVNALLLGDSALYLCASSWFLAGEAYEQYFGPGTRLTVT.

This clone was observed a handful of times. This chain joins TRBV11-3 and TRBJ2-5; 7 bases are shared with TRBD1. The CDR3 length is 12 residues. Germline assignment: CDR1 SGHNT and CDR2 YENEEA. The V gene end was trimmed by 6 bases and the J gene end by 5 bases; junction bases not matched to a gene: 3. The CDR3 reads CASSDRDETQYF. The CDR3 coding sequence is TGTGCCAGCAGTGACAGGGACGAGACCCAGTACTTC.

The chain combines TRBV10-3 with TRBJ1-6, with 7 positions matching TRBD1. Germline V gene sequence: CDR1 ENHRY, CDR2 SYGVKD. CDR3 length: 14 residues. V dropped 4 bases and J dropped 8; count of bases not matched to a gene: 5. As DNA, the CDR3 is TGTGCCATCAGTGCACCCGGACAGGATTCACCCCTCCACTTT. It encodes CAISAPGQDSPLHF.

This clone was seen more than once but under ten times. J is TRBJ1-5 and V is TRBV6-2 or TRBV6-3; 11 bases match TRBD1. The V and J ends lost 2 bases and 0 bases, in that order; junction bases with no gene match: 12. The CDR3 length is 20 residues. Germline CDR1 is MNHEY and CDR2 is SVGEGT. The CDR3 region has the DNA TGTGCCAGCAGTTACGTAGTCGCCGGGACAGGGGGTATTAGCAATCAGCCCCAGCATTTT. Translation gives CASSYVVAGTGGISNQPQHF.

V gene TRBV18 combines with J gene TRBJ2-7; a possible D gene is TRBD1 (6 bases). The CDR3 has 14 amino acids. V lost 1 base, J lost 3 bases, and 10 bases lay in between. CDR1 and CDR2 (germline): KGHSH, LQKENI. The chain's CDR3 is CASSPRRDNYEQYF. CDR3 in DNA: TGTGCCAGCTCACCACGCCGGGACAACTACGAGCAGTACTTC.

This sequence joins TRBV28 and TRBJ2-7; 10 positions agree with TRBD1. CDR1 and CDR2 from the germline V gene are MDHEN and SYDVKM. V was clipped by 10 bases and J by 4 bases; unmatched bases: 13. The CDR3 covers 15 residues. CDR3 nucleotides: TGTGCCACCTCACGACCGGGGGACAGGGGTTACGAGCAGTACTTC. Amino acids: CATSRPGDRGYEQYF.

Here the CDR3 reads CASKPAANTGELFF. The CDR3 nucleotides are TGTGCCAGCAAACCAGCGGCGAACACCGGGGAGCTGTTTTTT. The J gene is TRBJ2-2, the V gene TRBV9, with D tentatively TRBD2 (5 bases). Trimming shortened V by 6 bases and J by 0 bases, and 9 bases separated the two germline ends. Germline CDR1 is SGDLS and CDR2 is YYNGEE. The CDR3 runs to 14 residues.

The V and J genes are TRBV2 and TRBJ1-2, with TRBD1 identical over 9 bases. The germline V gene has CDR1 SNHLY and CDR2 FYNNEI. The CDR3 contains 14 residues. J lost 7 bases, V lost 6 bases, and 9 bases had no gene match. This CDR3 reads CASSRGDREVGYTF. The CDR3 DNA sequence: TGTGCCAGCAGCCGGGGGGACAGGGAAGTTGGCTACACCTTC.

The CDR3 DNA reads TGTGCCAGCAGCCAGAGACAGGACTACAATGAGCAGTTCTTC. Translation gives CASSQRQDYNEQFF. This rearrangement joins TRBV14 to TRBJ2-1; D possibly corresponds to TRBD1 (6 bases). CDR1 SGHDN and CDR2 FVKESK come from the germline V gene. The ends were cut back, 3 bases at V and 3 bases at J, with 9 bases in the middle. The CDR3 is 14 residues long. The whole variable domain, remainder taken from reference TRBV14 and TRBJ2-1, is EAGVTQFPSHSVIEKGQTVTLRCDPISGHDNLYWYRRVMGKEIKFLLHFVKESKQDESGMPNNRFLAERTGGTYSTLKVQPAELEDSGVYFCASSQRQDYNEQFFGPGTRLTVL.

This chain joins TRBV30 and TRBJ2-3; 9 bases are a match to TRBD1. CDR1 is GTSNPN and CDR2 is SVGIG in the germline V gene (reference sequence). The CDR3 runs 15 residues. V dropped 3 bases and J dropped 0; count of bases not matched to a gene: 4. The CDR3 region has the DNA TGTGCCTGGAGCCCGGGACAGGGAAGCACAGATACGCAGTATTTT. This translates into CAWSPGQGSTDTQYF. The full variable domain, with the rest looked up from reference TRBV30 and TRBJ2-3, is SQTIHQWPATLVQPVGSPLSLECTVEGTSNPNLYWYRQAAGRGLQLLFYSVGIGQISSEVPQNLSASRPQDRQFILSSKKLLLSDSGFYLCAWSPGQGSTDTQYFGPGTRLTVL.

This clone has only a few counts. The chain carries TRBV6-5 and TRBJ1-2; 8 bases are shared with TRBD1. The CDR3 spans 14 residues. Germline CDR1 and CDR2: MNHEY and SVGAGI. V shed 10 bases, J shed 0 bases, and the junction held 7 bases outside the gene matches. The CDR3 loop reads CATRDRGANYGYTF. CDR3 coding DNA: TGTGCCACCCGAGACAGGGGAGCTAACTATGGCTACACCTTC.

The J gene is TRBJ2-2, the V gene TRBV7-9, with D uncertain. Germline values: CDR1 SEHNR, CDR2 FQNEAQ (reference sequence). Trimming took 1 base from V and 7 from J, leaving 7 bases between them. The CDR3 spans 13 residues. The CDR3 DNA reads TGTGCCAGCAGCTTAGTGGGCAGCGGGGAGCTGTTTTTT. Residues: CASSLVGSGELFF.

The V and J genes are TRBV5-4 and TRBJ2-2, with D possibly TRBD1 on 5 matching bases. Germline-derived CDR1 and CDR2 are SGHNT and YYREEE (reference sequence). Trimming stripped 4 bases from V and 3 bases from J, with 13 bases between. The length of the CDR3 is 15 residues. The CDR3 loop reads CASSLRLGDTGELFF. CDR3 coding DNA: TGTGCCAGCAGCCTCCGGTTAGGGGACACCGGGGAGCTGTTTTTT.

The V call is TRBV7-3, the J call TRBJ2-3; 11 nucleotides match TRBD2. The CDR3 runs 16 residues. CDR1 SGHTA and CDR2 FQGTGA come from the germline V gene. With V trimmed by 5 bases and J by 2 bases, 6 bases remained unmatched. The CDR3 nucleotides are TGTGCCAGCAGCCCTGCGACTAGCGGGACCACAGATACGCAGTATTTT. Encoded protein: CASSPATSGTTDTQYF.

The gene calls are TRBV30 and TRBJ1-5; TRBD1 aligns across 7 bases. The CDR3 covers 15 residues. The germline CDR1 and CDR2 sequences are GTSNPN and SVGIG (reference sequence). With V trimmed by 4 bases and J by 3 bases, 9 bases remained unmatched. CDR3 region: CAWNPGQSPNQPQHF. CDR3 nucleotides: TGTGCCTGGAATCCGGGACAGAGTCCCAATCAGCCCCAGCATTTT.

The chain is built from TRBV9 and TRBJ2-1, with 10 bases aligning to TRBD2. CDR1 is SGDLS, CDR2 YYNGEE, per germline. This CDR3 region has 15 residues. Trimming removed 0 bases from V and 9 bases from J; junction bases left unmatched: 6. The CDR3 loop is CASSVVSLAGVEQFF. CDR3 nucleotides: TGTGCCAGCAGCGTAGTTTCTCTAGCGGGGGTTGAGCAGTTCTTC.

This sequence joins TRBV6-4 and TRBJ2-1; D is unresolved. Trimming took off 8 bases at V and 2 bases at J, with 10 bases between the two ends. CDR1 MRHNA and CDR2 SNTAGT come from the germline V gene. The CDR3 runs 13 residues. The CDR3 protein is CASSPGPYNEQFF. CDR3 coding DNA: TGTGCCAGCTCTCCGGGTCCCTACAATGAGCAGTTCTTC.

This clone appeared a few times. V is TRBV30 and J is TRBJ1-5; possibly TRBD1 for D (6 bases). The CDR3 extends over 15 amino acids. Between the trimmed V and J ends, which lost 2 bases and 2 bases, there was a span of 13 bases. The germline CDR1 and CDR2 sequences are GTSNPN and SVGIG (reference sequence). The chain's CDR3 is CAWSRGGAGNQPQHF. CDR3 DNA: TGTGCCTGGAGTAGGGGGGGTGCGGGCAATCAGCCCCAGCATTTT.

This chain links TRBV5-4 with TRBJ1-2; D might be TRBD1 (5 bases). The CDR3 has 15 residues. Germline V lookup: CDR1 SGHNT, CDR2 YYREEE (reference sequence). V was shortened by 0 bases and J by 8 bases, with 17 bases between the two germline ends. CDR3 nucleotide sequence: TGTGCCAGCAGCTTGGGGGGCCCCCGCGGGGAGGGCTACACCTTC. Its translation is CASSLGGPRGEGYTF.

This clone was detected only a few times. The CDR3, as DNA: TGTGCCAGCAGCCCGGGACAGACCTTCACCGGGGAGCTGTTTTTT. Translation gives CASSPGQTFTGELFF. The rearrangement links TRBV5-4 to TRBJ2-2, with TRBD1 matching over 7 bases. The CDR3 spans 15 residues. The J segment lost 4 bases and the V segment lost 4 bases, leaving 7 bases of the junction unmatched. Germline CDR1 and CDR2: SGHNT and YYREEE (reference sequence).